This TCR beta chain was sequenced during a study of shared T cell receptors in the human thymus (dated by TCRdb to the early 2020s). At the level of the whole study: The study examined how the human thymus generates shared, self-reactive T-cell receptor alpha chains.

CDR1 and CDR2 (KGHSH, LQKENI) derive from the germline V gene. The V and J ends are trimmed by 8 bases and 0 bases, leaving 19 bases between them. The CDR3, cysteine through phenylalanine, is 16 amino acids long. Only the CDR3 portion is preserved as DNA: 48 bases, with reading frame beginning at the first base. Libraries were built with the immunoSEQ multiplex PCR assay. TCRdb carries this immuneACCESS record with in-frame sequences only. Its versions omit some clonotypes, under half of them owing to an unresolved V gene in the studies checked, with the rest unexplained. The table for this sample lists hundreds of thousands of clones; about 95% of them were counted only once. The ten most abundant clones make up 0.02% of the sample. On this clone itself: There is no known antigen for this receptor. Base qualities are not provided; no much larger clone lies one nucleotide away.

Sequencing was performed on thymocytes. Rearrangement joined TRBV18 to TRBJ1-2; TRBD1 is a weak D gene call, 6 bases matching. This sequence originates from a human donor. The CDR3 loop reads CASTAPTGTSNYGYTF. The DNA is TGTGCCAGCACGGCACCCACAGGGACATCTAACTATGGCTACACCTTC.